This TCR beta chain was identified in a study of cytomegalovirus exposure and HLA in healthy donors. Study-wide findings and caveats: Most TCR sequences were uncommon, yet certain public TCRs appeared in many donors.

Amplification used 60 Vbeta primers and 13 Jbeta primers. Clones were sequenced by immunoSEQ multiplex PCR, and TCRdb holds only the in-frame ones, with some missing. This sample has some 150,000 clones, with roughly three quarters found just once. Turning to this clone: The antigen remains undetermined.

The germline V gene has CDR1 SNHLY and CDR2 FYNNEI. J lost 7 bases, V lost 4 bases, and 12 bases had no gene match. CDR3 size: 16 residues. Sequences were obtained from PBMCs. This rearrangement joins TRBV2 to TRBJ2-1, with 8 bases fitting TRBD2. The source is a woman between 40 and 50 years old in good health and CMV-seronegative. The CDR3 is CASSAFREGPDNEQFF. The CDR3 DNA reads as TGTGCCAGCAGTGCCTTCCGGGAGGGCCCGGATAATGAGCAGTTCTTC.